Listed below are T cell receptor beta chains from one sample, sequenced in a study of cytomegalovirus exposure and HLA in healthy donors. The table came from immunoSEQ multiplex PCR; TCRdb's copy has only in-frame clones and leaves some out. The table records some 67,000 clones, less than 80% of them present only once. Sequenced input: PBMCs. The receptors stem from a man aged 55-75 years in good health and CMV-seropositive. Both conserved end residues are part of each CDR3. Each record gives: V gene, D gene, J gene, clone size, CDR3 DNA, CDR3 protein. The D gene is left open where the match is weak. Clone sizes are given selectively: once, few, many, or a class where the clone is expanded.

TRBV2	TRBD2	TRBJ2-3	NA	TGTGCCAGCAATCCGACTAGCGGGGGGGCAGATACGCAGTATTTT	CASNPTSGGADTQYF
TRBV10-2	NA	TRBJ2-5	NA	TGCGCCAGCAGTGCTCGGCAAGAGACCCAGTACTTC	CASSARQETQYF
TRBV15	TRBD1	TRBJ2-3	NA	TGTGCCACCAGCAGAGGACACAGGGGGAGCACAGATACGCAGTATTTT	CATSRGHRGSTDTQYF
TRBV18	NA	TRBJ2-1	few	TGTGCCAGCTCTCCCACAGGGAGCAATGAGCAGTTCTTC	CASSPTGSNEQFF
TRBV27	NA	TRBJ1-4	NA	TGTGCCAGCAGTTCCCACGGTCCCGAAAGACTGTTTTTT	CASSSHGPERLFF
TRBV7-7	TRBD2	TRBJ2-5	NA	TGTGCTAGCAGCATTGGACTAGCGGGAGGGTTTTCGGAGACCCAGTACTTC	CASSIGLAGGFSETQYF
TRBV6-1	TRBD1	TRBJ1-1	few	TGTGCCAGCCTTACTTACAGGGGATTTGACACTGAAGCTTTCTTT	CASLTYRGFDTEAFF
TRBV11-2	NA	TRBJ2-3	NA	TGTGCCAGCACCTCAATCGGAGGAGTTTCGGCAGATACGCAGTATTTT	CASTSIGGVSADTQYF
TRBV4-1	TRBD1	TRBJ1-2	NA	TGCGCCAGCAGCCAAGGGACAGGGGACTATGGCTACACCTTC	CASSQGTGDYGYTF
TRBV6-5	NA	TRBJ2-1	NA	TGTGCCAGCAGTTACGAGTCCAGGTCCAATGAGCAGTTCTTC	CASSYESRSNEQFF
TRBV7-9	TRBD1	TRBJ2-1	NA	TGTGCCAGCAGCTTACAGGGGGCGGCTGAGCAGTTCTTC	CASSLQGAAEQFF
TRBV5-4	NA	TRBJ1-6	NA	TGTGCCAGCAGGGATGCGGGGTATTATAATTCACCCCTCCACTTT	CASRDAGYYNSPLHF
TRBV5-1	NA	TRBJ1-1	NA	TGCGCCAGCAGTCAGGACAGGAACACTGAAGCTTTCTTT	CASSQDRNTEAFF
TRBV4-2	NA	TRBJ1-3	NA	TGTGCCAGCAGCCACATACAGGGAGACTCTGGAAACACCATATATTTT	CASSHIQGDSGNTIYF
TRBV11-2	NA	TRBJ2-3	NA	TGTGCCAGCAGCTTAGTGAGCGGTTTTAGCACAGATACGCAGTATTTT	CASSLVSGFSTDTQYF
TRBV5-1	TRBD1	TRBJ1-1	NA	TGCGCCAGCAGCTTGTCGACAGGGTTGATGAACACTGAAGCTTTCTTT	CASSLSTGLMNTEAFF
TRBV4-1	TRBD1	TRBJ1-4	NA	TGCGCCAGCAGCTCCTCCCCCTCCTCCGGGACAGCACCAAATGAAAAACTGTTTTTT	CASSSSPSSGTAPNEKLFF
TRBV5-5	TRBD2	TRBJ2-6	many	TGTGCCAGCACCAGTCGGGGGGCTGGGGCCAACGTCCTGACTTTC	CASTSRGAGANVLTF
TRBV6-5	TRBD1	TRBJ2-7	NA	TGTGCCAGCAGTTCGCGAAGGGACAGATACGAGCAGTACTTC	CASSSRRDRYEQYF
TRBV5-6	TRBD1	TRBJ1-6	NA	TGTGCCAGCAGCGAAAGGGACAGAGGAACCTCACCCCTCCACTTT	CASSERDRGTSPLHF
TRBV6-5	TRBD1	TRBJ2-7	NA	TGTGCCAGCAGTTACCGGGACAGGGGACCCTACGAGCAGTACTTC	CASSYRDRGPYEQYF
TRBV19	NA	TRBJ1-2	NA	TGTGCCAGTGTCGATGGAGGGACCAACTATGGCTACACCTTC	CASVDGGTNYGYTF
TRBV10-1	TRBD1	TRBJ2-1	once	TGCGCCACCAGAGGACAGGGGATTTTCTTC	CATRGQGIFF
TRBV6-5	NA	TRBJ1-5	NA	TGTGCCAGCAGTTTGGGCAGAAATAATCAGCCCCAGCATTTT	CASSLGRNNQPQHF
TRBV7-2	TRBD2	TRBJ2-1	NA	TGTGCCAGCAGCTCGGGACTAGCGGGGGGTAACAATGAGCAGTTCTTC	CASSSGLAGGNNEQFF
TRBV4-2	TRBD1	TRBJ1-5	NA	TGTGCCAGCAGCCAATTCACAGGGGCGATCTCCAATCAGCCCCAGCATTTT	CASSQFTGAISNQPQHF
TRBV10-1	NA	TRBJ2-3	NA	TGCGCCAGCAGTGAGTCTGGGAGGCATACGCAGTATTTT	CASSESGRHTQYF
TRBV14	NA	TRBJ1-5	NA	TGTGCCAGCAGCCGAGATATCAATCAGCCCCAGCATTTT	CASSRDINQPQHF
TRBV2	NA	TRBJ2-4	NA	TGTGCCAGCACCGGGAGGGGACAGTTCGCGTCCAAAAACATTCAGTACTTC	CASTGRGQFASKNIQYF
TRBV4-1	TRBD2	TRBJ2-1	NA	TGCGCCAGCAGAGGACTAGCGGGATTCAATGAGCAGTTCTTC	CASRGLAGFNEQFF
TRBV4-1	NA	TRBJ2-7	once	TGCGCCAGCAGCCAAGTCGGGACCTACGAGCAGTACTTC	CASSQVGTYEQYF
TRBV4-2	NA	TRBJ2-4	NA	TGTGCCAGCAGCCAAGACTCTGAGGTAAACATTCAGTACTTC	CASSQDSEVNIQYF
TRBV6-4	TRBD2	TRBJ2-1	few	TGTGCCAGCAGTGATGGGCTAGCGGGTCCCAATGAGCAGTTCTTC	CASSDGLAGPNEQFF